This T cell receptor beta chain was identified during a study of OX40 agonist ivuxolimab in advanced cancers. About the research overall: One hepatocellular carcinoma and a couple of cutaneous melanoma patients partially responded.

In its sample, this clone was seen a few times. Here immunoSEQ multiplex PCR was the method, and the copy in TCRdb shows in-frame clones only, minus some. The repertoire includes under 45,000 clones, nearly 75% of them detected once, and under 20% sits in the top ten. Deletions cut 5 bases from V and 6 bases from J, with 16 bases between. The CDR3 is 14 amino acids. Per the germline V gene, CDR1 is SEHNR and CDR2 is FQNEAQ (reference sequence). The sample was CD4+ or CD8+ T cells sorted from blood, taken in a trial of the OX40 agonist ivuxolimab. This sequence was found in an adult with an advanced solid tumor such as melanoma, head and neck, liver or kidney cancer. The rearrangement joins TRBV7-9 to TRBJ1-1; weak D call: TRBD1 (5 bases). The DNA for the CDR3 is TGTGCCAGCAGCCCCTGGATGCAAGGGGCTGAAGCTTTCTTT. Encoded protein: CASSPWMQGAEAFF.